This T cell receptor (beta chain) is from a study of T-cell reconstitution after alpha-beta-depleted transplantation in children. Findings and caveats of the study: T cells produced anew were the main source of T-cell counts and diversity one year after transplant.

The library targeted TCRbeta and was prepared with unique molecular identifiers. TCRdb reprocessed the PCR reads via MiXCR and lists one record per CDR3 protein. The table lists fewer than 250,000 distinct CDR3 sequences, roughly 8.2% of them singletons. Ten or more counts support this clonotype. As yet, its antigen is unknown. Given a much more abundant clone one base away, this may be a read error. The CDR3 spans 11 residues. Germline V gene sequence: CDR1 SGHTA, CDR2 FQGTGA. V lost 5 bases to trimming and J lost 5 bases, with 5 bases between them. This clonotype originated in a male patient younger than 18 who had a stem cell transplant for acute lymphoblastic leukemia, so the T cells may come from the graft donor. The sample in question was PBMCs, mostly from graft donor cells, obtained 180 days after TCRalphabeta/CD19-depleted stem cell transplant. The chain links TRBV7-3 to TRBJ2-3; D is undetermined. CDR3 sequence: CASSMGDTQYF. The CDR3 nucleotides are TGTGCCAGCAGCATGGGAGATACGCAGTATTTT.